The 9 T cell receptor beta chains reported below all come from one sample, sequenced in a study of blood T cell repertoires in COVID-19. Here immunoSEQ multiplex PCR was the method, and the copy in TCRdb shows in-frame clones only, minus some. The sample has 65,000 to 90,000 clones; around 83% are singletons. The sequencing input was peripheral blood. These receptors came from a woman aged 60-70 years with acute or convalescent COVID-19.

The chain links TRBV21-1 to TRBJ1-4; the listed D gene, TRBD1, was not tested against the DNA. TRBV21-1 corresponds to a pseudogene. The CDR3 is 16 amino acids. CDR3 in DNA: TGTGCCAGCAGCAACCCAATACAGGGGGCTAATGAAAAACTGTTTTTT. It codes for CASSNPIQGANEKLFF.

DNA of the CDR3: TGTGCCAGCAGTACCGGGGACAGGGGCTACGAGCAGTACTTC. Protein product: CASSTGDRGYEQYF. The chain couples TRBV6-5 to TRBJ2-7, with 10 bases matching TRBD1. Looked up from germline, CDR1 is MNHEY and CDR2 is SVGAGI. CDR3 size: 14 residues. The junction had 4 bases not matched to a gene; V was cut back by 5 bases and J by 3 bases.

The V and J genes are TRBV2 and TRBJ1-6, with D possibly being TRBD1 (6 bases). The CDR3 length is 13 residues. V lost 9 bases and J 11 bases, leaving 17 bases between the germline ends. Germline CDR1 reads SNHLY; CDR2 reads FYNNEI. The CDR3 sequence: CARGDTLGTPLHF. CDR3 bases: TGTGCCAGGGGGGACACCCTAGGGACACCCCTCCACTTT.

This clone was observed a single time. The CDR3 sequence is CASREGLAGRETQYF. The CDR3 nucleotides are TGCGCCAGCAGGGAAGGACTAGCGGGGAGGGAGACCCAGTACTTC. The genes are TRBV10-2 and TRBJ2-5; 12 bases map to TRBD2. The J segment lost 5 bases and the V segment lost 6 bases, leaving 7 bases of the junction unmatched. CDR1 and CDR2 from the germline V gene are WSHSY and SAAADI. The CDR3 length is 15 residues.

This chain connects TRBV5-4 to TRBJ1-1; a possible D gene is TRBD1 (5 bases). CDR1 is SGHNT, CDR2 YYREEE, per germline (reference sequence). Trimming left V 4 bases short and J 0 bases short, with 10 bases between. The CDR3 is made up of 14 amino acids. In DNA form, the CDR3 reads TGTGCCAGCAGCGTTTCAGGGTTGAACACTGAAGCTTTCTTT. Translating gives CASSVSGLNTEAFF. Looking up the rest from reference TRBV5-4 and TRBJ1-1 gives the full variable domain: ETGVTQSPTHLIKTRGQQVTLRCSSQSGHNTVSWYQQALGQGPQFIFQYYREEENGRGNFPPRFSGLQFPNYSSELNVNALELDDSALYLCASSVSGLNTEAFFGQGTRLTVV.

The chain links TRBV7-8 to TRBJ2-7, with D possibly TRBD2 on 5 matching bases. CDR3 length: 14 amino acids. With 4 bases removed from V and 2 bases from J, the gap between germline ends came to 12 bases. Germline V CDR1 and CDR2: SGHVS, FQNEAQ. The CDR3 sequence: CASSSPDGTYEQYF. The CDR3 region has the DNA TGTGCCAGCAGCTCCCCAGACGGGACCTACGAGCAGTACTTC.

The J gene is TRBJ1-3, the V gene TRBV7-2; D possibly corresponds to TRBD1 (5 bases). CDR1 SGHTA and CDR2 FQGNSA come from the germline V gene. With 5 bases removed from V and 0 bases from J, the gap between germline ends came to 11 bases. The CDR3 sequence is 15 residues long. The CDR3 loop reads CASSPQTASGNTIYF. Written as DNA, the CDR3 is TGTGCCAGCAGCCCGCAGACAGCCTCTGGAAACACCATATATTTT.

Details on this clone: The same CDR3 arises from other DNA sequences in this sample as well. V and J are TRBV2 and TRBJ2-2; D is perhaps TRBD2 (6 bases). The V gene lost 3 bases and the J gene lost 4 bases, with 15 bases spanning the gap. The CDR3 has 16 amino acids. CDR1 and CDR2 (germline): SNHLY, FYNNEI. The CDR3 region is CASSERGGAFTGELFF. The CDR3 DNA follows: TGTGCCAGCAGTGAGAGGGGCGGGGCCTTCACCGGGGAGCTGTTTTTT.

This chain connects TRBV6-6 to TRBJ2-1, with TRBD2 identical over 8 bases. The V gene's germline CDR1 is MNHNY and CDR2 SVGAGI (reference sequence). Trimming cost V 0 bases and J 6 bases; bases outside gene matches: 7. There are 16 residues in the CDR3. CDR3 residues: CASSYSRRGGPNEQFF. For the CDR3, the DNA is TGTGCCAGCAGTTACTCGCGTCGGGGGGGCCCCAATGAGCAGTTCTTC.